A selection of T cell receptor beta chains follows, all from one sample in a study of blood T cell repertoires in COVID-19. Sequenced by immunoSEQ multiplex PCR; TCRdb stores in-frame clones only, minus some. The data show about 100,000 clones, with roughly 88% seen just once and 5% held by the top ten. The sequencing sample was made of peripheral blood. These receptors were taken from a human donor in a cohort sampled during active COVID-19. Each CDR3 is given with its conserved first and last residue.

v_call: TRBV30
j_call: TRBJ2-6
cdr3_aa: CAWTTGGYGANVLTF

v_call: TRBV28
j_call: TRBJ2-3
cdr3_aa: CASSTRLAGDTDTQYF

v_call: TRBV6-5
j_call: TRBJ1-6
cdr3_aa: CASSRGQDSPLHF

v_call: TRBV5-4
j_call: TRBJ2-7
cdr3_aa: CASSSGQGRHEQYF

v_call: TRBV30
j_call: TRBJ1-6
cdr3_aa: CAWTARWGTGTSPLHF

v_call: TRBV5-1
j_call: TRBJ2-1
cdr3_aa: CASSRVANEQFF

v_call: TRBV2
j_call: TRBJ1-4
cdr3_aa: CASSVRGTNEKLFF

v_call: TRBV19
j_call: TRBJ2-1
cdr3_aa: CASTFYNEQFF

v_call: TRBV5-1
j_call: TRBJ1-5
cdr3_aa: CASSDVPGGLYSNQPQHF

v_call: TRBV28
j_call: TRBJ2-5
cdr3_aa: CASSQSGRVETQYF

v_call: TRBV5-5
j_call: TRBJ2-7
cdr3_aa: CASSLAVGYEQYF

v_call: TRBV28
j_call: TRBJ2-6
cdr3_aa: CASSLTAGRSGANVLTF

v_call: TRBV27
j_call: TRBJ2-3
cdr3_aa: CASSSRRQGHEDTQYF

v_call: TRBV5-1
j_call: TRBJ2-7
cdr3_aa: CASKSLGTGNYEQYF

v_call: TRBV12-1
j_call: TRBJ2-3
cdr3_aa: CASSFEGWTDRFQSKVKTDTQYF

v_call: TRBV6-2/TRBV6-3
j_call: TRBJ1-5
cdr3_aa: CASSYSGQMLWPQHF

v_call: TRBV28
j_call: TRBJ2-2
cdr3_aa: CASSRSLAAGGELFF

v_call: TRBV11-2
j_call: TRBJ2-2
cdr3_aa: CASSLDPFTGELFF

v_call: TRBV25-1
j_call: TRBJ2-3
cdr3_aa: CASRASGATDTQYF

v_call: TRBV5-4
j_call: TRBJ2-1
cdr3_aa: CASSLRTAYNEQFF

v_call: TRBV19
j_call: TRBJ2-5
cdr3_aa: CASSSPRLAGGQETQYF

v_call: TRBV19
j_call: TRBJ1-5
cdr3_aa: CASNYRDTKYSNQPQHF

v_call: TRBV5-4
j_call: TRBJ1-1
cdr3_aa: CASSLVETGLNTEAFF

v_call: TRBV5-1
j_call: TRBJ1-4
cdr3_aa: CASSWDNFGEKLFF

v_call: TRBV28
j_call: TRBJ1-6
cdr3_aa: CASRPGQLANSPLHF